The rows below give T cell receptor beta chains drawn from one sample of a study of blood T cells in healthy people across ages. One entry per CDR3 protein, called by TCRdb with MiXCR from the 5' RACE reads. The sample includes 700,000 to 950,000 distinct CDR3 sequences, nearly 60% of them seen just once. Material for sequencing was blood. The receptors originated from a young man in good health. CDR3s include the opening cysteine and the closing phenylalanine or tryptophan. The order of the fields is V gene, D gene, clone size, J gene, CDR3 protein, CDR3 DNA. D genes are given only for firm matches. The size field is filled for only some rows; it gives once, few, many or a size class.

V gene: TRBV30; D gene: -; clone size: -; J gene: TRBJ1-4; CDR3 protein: CAWRGGGYEKLFF; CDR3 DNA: TGTGCCTGGAGGGGCGGCGGGTATGAAAAACTGTTTTTT
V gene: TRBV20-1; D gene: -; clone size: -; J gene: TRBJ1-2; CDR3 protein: CSARPGHQLYGYTF; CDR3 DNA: TGCAGTGCCCGACCGGGACACCAGCTCTATGGCTACACCTTC
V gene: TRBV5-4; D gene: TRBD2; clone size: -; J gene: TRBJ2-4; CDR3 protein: CASSQAGPKNIQYF; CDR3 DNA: TGTGCCAGCAGCCAAGCGGGACCCAAAAACATTCAGTACTTC
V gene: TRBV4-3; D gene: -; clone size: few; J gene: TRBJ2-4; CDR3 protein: CASSQDWGSNIQYF; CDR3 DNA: TGCGCCAGCAGCCAAGATTGGGGTAGCAACATTCAGTACTTC
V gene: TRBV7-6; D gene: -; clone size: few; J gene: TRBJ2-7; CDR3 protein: CASSLAIAGEQYF; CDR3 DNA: TGTGCCAGCAGCTTAGCCATCGCGGGCGAGCAGTACTTC
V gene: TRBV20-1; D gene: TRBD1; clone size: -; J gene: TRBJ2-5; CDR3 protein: CSARGTGGARIIQETQYF; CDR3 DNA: TGCAGTGCTAGAGGTACAGGGGGCGCTCGGATTATTCAAGAGACCCAGTACTTC
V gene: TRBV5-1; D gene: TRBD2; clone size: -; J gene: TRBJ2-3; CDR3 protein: CASSLGGGALDTQYF; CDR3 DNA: TGCGCCAGCAGCTTGGGCGGGGGGGCCTTGGATACGCAGTATTTT
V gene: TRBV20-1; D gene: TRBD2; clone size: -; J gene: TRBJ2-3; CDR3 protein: CSATDTSGSETDTQYF; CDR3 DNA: TGCAGTGCTACCGATACTAGCGGGAGTGAGACAGATACGCAGTATTTT
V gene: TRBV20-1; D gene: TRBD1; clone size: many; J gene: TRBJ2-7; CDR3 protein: CSAPMGDRGQQYF; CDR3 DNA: TGCAGTGCTCCTATGGGAGACAGGGGACAGCAGTACTTC
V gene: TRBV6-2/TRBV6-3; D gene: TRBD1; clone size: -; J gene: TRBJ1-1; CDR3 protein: CASSLWGQDNTEAFF; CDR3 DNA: TGTGCCAGCAGTCTCTGGGGACAGGACAACACTGAAGCTTTCTTT
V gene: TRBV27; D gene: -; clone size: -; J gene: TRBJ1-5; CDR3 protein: CASGTGSGSQPQHF; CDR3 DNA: TGTGCCAGCGGAACGGGTTCTGGTTCTCAGCCCCAGCATTTT
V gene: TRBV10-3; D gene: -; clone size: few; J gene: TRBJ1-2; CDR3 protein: CASSPDINYGYTF; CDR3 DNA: TGTGCCTCAAGTCCAGATATAAACTATGGCTACACCTTC
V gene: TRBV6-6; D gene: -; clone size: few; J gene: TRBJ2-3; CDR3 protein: CASSYTRASTDTQYF; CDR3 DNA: TGTGCCAGCAGTTACACACGTGCTAGCACAGATACGCAGTATTTT
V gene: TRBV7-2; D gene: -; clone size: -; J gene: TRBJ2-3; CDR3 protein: CASSLMAASSADTQYF; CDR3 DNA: TGTGCCAGCAGCTTAATGGCGGCTAGCAGTGCAGATACGCAGTATTTT